The 30 T cell receptor beta chains listed next were all sequenced from one sample in a study of cytomegalovirus exposure and HLA in healthy donors. Primers included in the PCR were 60 Vbeta and 13 Jbeta primers. TCRdb's copy holds only in-frame clones and misses some; the assay was immunoSEQ multiplex PCR. The repertoire holds some 190,000 clones, around a tenth seen once, with over 1% in the top ten. Sequencing input: PBMCs. These receptors were taken from a woman aged 25 to 45 in good health and CMV-seropositive.

The table lists this clone with a few counts. CDR3 residues: CASSQDRAPSGRNEQFF. CDR3 DNA sequence: TGTGCCAGCAGCCAAGATAGGGCGCCTAGCGGGCGGAATGAGCAGTTCTTC. The V gene is TRBV4-2, the J gene TRBJ2-1; 8 bases map to TRBD2. Germline CDR1 and CDR2: LGHNA and YNFKEQ. With V trimmed by 0 bases and J by 7 bases, 11 bases remained unmatched. This CDR3 comprises 17 residues.

This chain joins TRBV6-1 and TRBJ1-4, with TRBD1 matching over 8 bases. Germline CDR1 MNHNS, CDR2 SASEGT. This CDR3 is built from 16 residues. V was clipped by 3 bases and J by 5 bases; unmatched bases: 8. The CDR3 nucleotides are TGTGCCAGCAGTGAGTTTCCGGGACAGGAGAATGAAAAACTGTTTTTT. This encodes CASSEFPGQENEKLFF.

This clone was recorded a few times. This chain links TRBV18 with TRBJ2-1; TRBD1 matches at 9 bases. Germline V gene lookup returns CDR1 KGHSH and CDR2 LQKENI. This CDR3 region has 15 residues. J gave up 9 bases and V 2 bases, and 8 bases lay outside the gene matches. CDR3 region: CASSPTGTGLGEQFF. CDR3 sequence (DNA): TGTGCCAGCTCACCAACCGGGACAGGGTTGGGTGAGCAGTTCTTC. Full variable domain (missing parts from reference TRBV18 and TRBJ2-1): NAGVMQNPRHLVRRRGQEARLRCSPMKGHSHVYWYRQLPEEGLKFMVYLQKENIIDESGMPKERFSAEFPKEGPSILRIQQVVRGDSAAYFCASSPTGTGLGEQFFGPGTRLTVL.

V and J are TRBV2 and TRBJ1-2; 8 bases match TRBD1. This CDR3 is built from 13 residues. Germline V gives CDR1 SNHLY, CDR2 FYNNEI. After removal of 6 bases from V and 7 bases from J, the junction contained 7 bases not matched to a gene. This chain's CDR3 is CASSPDRASGYTF. The CDR3 bases are TGTGCCAGCAGCCCGGACAGGGCGAGTGGCTACACCTTC.

This clone has only a few counts. The V call is TRBV27, the J call TRBJ2-1; TRBD2 matches at 11 bases. Germline V gives CDR1 MNHEY, CDR2 SMNVEV (reference sequence). Trimming removed 5 bases from V and 0 bases from J; junction bases left unmatched: 12. This CDR3 is 19 amino acids long. CDR3 protein: CASSPYQASGRSSYNEQFF. The CDR3 coding sequence is TGTGCCAGCAGTCCCTATCAGGCTAGCGGGAGGAGCTCCTACAATGAGCAGTTCTTC.

This clone was seen a few times. The J gene is TRBJ2-1, the V gene TRBV5-1; D perhaps matches TRBD2 (6 bases). The ends were cut back, 7 bases at V and 0 bases at J, with 11 bases in the middle. CDR1 SGHRS and CDR2 YFSETQ come from the germline V gene. CDR3 length: 14 residues. The CDR3 DNA follows: TGCGCCAGCGGTAGCGGAAGCTCCTACAATGAGCAGTTCTTC. Translating gives CASGSGSSYNEQFF.

The chain has TRBV19 and TRBJ2-5, with 10 bases identical to TRBD1. The germline CDR1 and CDR2 sequences are LNHDA and SQIVND (reference sequence). The J segment lost 7 bases and the V segment lost 0 bases, leaving 8 bases of the junction unmatched. The CDR3 has 16 residues. The CDR3 nucleotides are TGTGCCAGTAGTATAGACGGACAGGGGGACATCGGGACCCAGTACTTC. It encodes CASSIDGQGDIGTQYF.

The chain is built from TRBV5-1 and TRBJ2-2; 7 positions agree with TRBD1. Unmatched junction bases numbered 14, after V lost 5 bases and J lost 1 base. Germline lookup yields CDR1 SGHRS and CDR2 YFSETQ. The CDR3 covers 18 residues. The CDR3 DNA follows: TGCGCCAGCAGTTCGATCCCATCCGGGACAGAGAACACCGGGGAGCTGTTTTTT. Protein: CASSSIPSGTENTGELFF.

The chain employs TRBV10-3 and TRBJ2-4, with D perhaps matching TRBD2 (5 bases). V was trimmed by 6 bases and J by 8 bases, leaving 11 bases between them. The CDR3 is 12 residues long. Germline loops: CDR1 ENHRY, CDR2 SYGVKD. CDR3: CAIRDYGDIQYF. CDR3 DNA sequence: TGTGCCATCAGAGACTACGGGGACATTCAGTACTTC.

In its sample, this clone was seen a few times. The rearrangement joins TRBV18 to TRBJ1-1; D remains unclear. V was cut by 3 bases and J by 3 bases, with 14 bases left in between. CDR3 length: 15 residues. CDR1 KGHSH and CDR2 LQKENI come from the germline V gene. In DNA, the CDR3 is TGTGCCAGCTCACCCCGCTTTTCCGGGGACACTGAAGCTTTCTTT. This gives the protein CASSPRFSGDTEAFF.

This chain's CDR3 is CASSFSGGGAGDTQYF. CDR3 nucleotide sequence: TGCGCCAGCAGCTTTAGCGGAGGAGGGGCCGGAGATACGCAGTATTTT. The gene calls are TRBV4-1 and TRBJ2-3; D is possibly TRBD2 (6 bases). V was clipped by 5 bases and J by 5 bases, with 20 bases between them. In germline, CDR1 is MGHRA, CDR2 YSYEKL. This CDR3 is 16 amino acids long.

This clone occurred a few times. The V call is TRBV2, the J call TRBJ1-5; D call uncertain. Per the germline V gene, CDR1 is SNHLY and CDR2 is FYNNEI. The germline V and J ends were trimmed by 0 bases and 4 bases, with 10 bases remaining between them. This CDR3 region has 15 residues. The CDR3 nucleotides are TGTGCCAGCAGTGAAGCCGGGAGGTTGAATCAGCCCCAGCATTTT. Its protein product is CASSEAGRLNQPQHF. The full variable domain, rest sourced from reference TRBV2 and TRBJ1-5, is EPEVTQTPSHQVTQMGQEVILRCVPISNHLYFYWYRQILGQKVEFLVSFYNNEISEKSEIFDDQFSVERPDGSNFTLKIRSTKLEDSAMYFCASSEAGRLNQPQHFGDGTRLSIL.

This clone occurred a few times. The chain links TRBV6-5 to TRBJ2-2; D possibly corresponds to TRBD1 (6 bases). CDR1 is MNHEY, CDR2 SVGAGI, per germline. V lost 7 bases, J lost 9 bases, and 18 bases lay in between. This CDR3 is built from 14 residues. CDR3 sequence: CASMETGRDRELFF. CDR3 bases: TGTGCCAGCATGGAGACAGGTCGGGATAGGGAGCTGTTTTTT.

The chain couples TRBV6-6 to TRBJ2-7, with D possibly being TRBD2 (5 bases). V dropped 6 bases and J dropped 1 base, with 7 bases sitting between them. CDR1 is MNHNY, CDR2 SVGAGI, per germline (reference sequence). CDR3 length: 12 amino acids. The CDR3 loop reads CASRPGSYEQYF. The CDR3 bases are TGTGCCAGCAGGCCGGGATCCTACGAGCAGTACTTC.

This clone was counted between two and nine times. The genes are TRBV4-1 and TRBJ1-1; D might be TRBD1 (5 bases). The CDR3 has 15 residues. Deletions cut 4 bases from V and 6 bases from J, with 18 bases between. CDR1 is MGHRA, CDR2 YSYEKL, per germline. The CDR3 DNA follows: TGCGCCAGCAGCCGGGAGGGAGGGGAGGTCGCTGAAGCTTTCTTT. It codes for CASSREGGEVAEAFF.

This clone was counted between two and nine times. The chain carries TRBV30 and TRBJ1-1; no clear D gene. Germline CDR1 reads GTSNPN; CDR2 reads SVGIG (reference sequence). Trimming took 0 bases from V and 0 from J, leaving 8 bases between them. The CDR3 totals 14 residues. The CDR3, as DNA: TGTGCCTGGAGTGTATTGGCCCTGAACACTGAAGCTTTCTTT. Protein sequence: CAWSVLALNTEAFF.

V usage is TRBV19 and J usage is TRBJ2-7; 8 positions match TRBD2. This CDR3 spans 15 amino acids. In germline, CDR1 is LNHDA, CDR2 SQIVND (reference sequence). V shed 3 bases, J shed 3 bases, and the junction held 7 bases outside the gene matches. Here the CDR3 DNA reads TGTGCCAGTAGTATGGCCAGCGGGAGATTCTACGAGCAGTACTTC. This translates into CASSMASGRFYEQYF.

The rearrangement uses TRBV19 and TRBJ2-2; D is ambiguous. V was shortened by 3 bases and J by 5 bases, with 10 bases between the two germline ends. The CDR3 is 14 amino acids. CDR1 and CDR2 (germline): LNHDA, SQIVND (reference sequence). In DNA form, the CDR3 reads TGTGCCAGTAGTATTGACTTCCGTACCGGGGAGCTGTTTTTT. Translated: CASSIDFRTGELFF.

This chain joins TRBV11-2 and TRBJ2-3; 7 nucleotides line up with TRBD2. V lost 5 bases to trimming and J lost 6 bases; unmatched junction nucleotides: 14. This CDR3 is 16 amino acids long. Per germline, CDR1 SGHAT and CDR2 FQNNGV. In DNA form, the CDR3 reads TGTGCCAGCAGCCCAAGGATGGCGGGAGATCTGGATACGCAGTATTTT. Amino acids: CASSPRMAGDLDTQYF.

This clone came up a few times. This sequence joins TRBV2 and TRBJ1-4; maybe TRBD1 (5 bases). CDR1 is SNHLY and CDR2 is FYNNEI in the germline V gene. V gave up 5 bases and J gave up 7 bases, with 14 bases separating them. The CDR3 is 14 amino acids. This CDR3 is CASSPQWRGEKLFF. CDR3 coding DNA: TGTGCCAGCAGTCCCCAGTGGAGGGGTGAAAAACTGTTTTTT.

The chain uses TRBV15 and TRBJ2-2, with 10 bases identical to TRBD2. In germline, CDR1 is LNHNV, CDR2 YYDKDF (reference sequence). V was pared by 6 bases and J by 4 bases, with 8 bases of the junction left unmatched. This CDR3 region has 16 residues. CDR3 DNA sequence: TGTGCCACCAGGAGCGGGAGGGCCGTTGGCACCGGGGAGCTGTTTTTT. It is translated as CATRSGRAVGTGELFF.

The rearrangement links TRBV7-9 to TRBJ2-1; no firm D call. Germline assignment: CDR1 SEHNR and CDR2 FQNEAQ (reference sequence). The ends were cut back, 2 bases at V and 4 bases at J, with 6 bases in the middle. CDR3 length equals 13 residues. CDR3 nucleotide sequence: TGTGCCAGCAGCTTACGCGCTTACAATGAGCAGTTCTTC. This sequence encodes CASSLRAYNEQFF.

The chain uses TRBV14 and TRBJ2-3; 7 nucleotides line up with TRBD2. V trimming: 4 bases; J trimming: 4 bases; junction bases outside the gene matches: 5. The CDR3 length is 14 residues. CDR1 and CDR2 (germline): SGHDN, FVKESK. The CDR3 reads CASSLWTRADTQYF. As DNA, the CDR3 is TGTGCCAGCAGCCTCTGGACTAGGGCAGATACGCAGTATTTT.

This chain uses TRBV30 with TRBJ2-1; 15 bases fit TRBD2. CDR1 and CDR2 from the germline V gene are GTSNPN and SVGIG (reference sequence). The V and J ends lost 2 bases and 11 bases, in that order; junction bases with no gene match: 7. The CDR3 consists of 15 residues. The CDR3 loop is CAWSPAGTSGRKQFF. CDR3 DNA sequence: TGTGCCTGGAGTCCGGCCGGGACTAGCGGGAGGAAGCAGTTCTTC.

This clone was seen more than once but under ten times. The chain uses TRBV5-1 and TRBJ2-5; 7 bases align to TRBD1. This CDR3 contains 14 residues. Germline assignment: CDR1 SGHRS and CDR2 YFSETQ. V trimming: 6 bases; J trimming: 5 bases; junction bases outside the gene matches: 10. Written as DNA, the CDR3 is TGCGCCAGCAAAGAAGGGGGCGCGGGTGAGACCCAGTACTTC. Protein product: CASKEGGAGETQYF. The full variable domain, completed using reference TRBV5-1 and TRBJ2-5, is KAGVTQTPRYLIKTRGQQVTLSCSPISGHRSVSWYQQTPGQGLQFLFEYFSETQRNKGNFPGRFSGRQFSNSRSEMNVSTLELGDSALYLCASKEGGAGETQYFGPGTRLLVL.

This clone was counted a few times. The chain has TRBV7-9 and TRBJ2-1, with 10 nucleotides matching TRBD1. CDR3 length: 15 residues. V lost 4 bases and J lost 4; bases outside the gene matches: 4. Germline lookup yields CDR1 SEHNR and CDR2 FQNEAQ (reference sequence). As DNA, the CDR3 is TGTGCCAGCAGCTCCGGACAGGGGGTTTACAATGAGCAGTTCTTC. Residues: CASSSGQGVYNEQFF.

The chain links TRBV11-2 to TRBJ1-1; 8 bases fit TRBD1. Unmatched junction bases numbered 16, after V lost 4 bases and J lost 3 bases. CDR1 and CDR2 (germline): SGHAT, FQNNGV. The CDR3 totals 18 residues. CDR3 sequence (DNA): TGTGCCAGCAGCTCACCCCAACAGGGGGGGAGGGCGGACACTGAAGCTTTCTTT. Its protein product is CASSSPQQGGRADTEAFF. The full variable domain, rest sourced from reference TRBV11-2 and TRBJ1-1, is EAGVAQSPRYKIIEKRQSVAFWCNPISGHATLYWYQQILGQGPKLLIQFQNNGVVDDSQLPKDRFSAERLKGVDSTLKIQPAKLEDSAVYLCASSSPQQGGRADTEAFFGQGTRLTVV.

This clone has a handful of counts. The chain recombines TRBV7-9 with TRBJ2-5; the match to TRBD1 covers 8 bases. V shed 0 bases and J 0 bases; nucleotides not matched to a gene: 6. The CDR3 length is 17 residues. Germline V gene lookup returns CDR1 SEHNR and CDR2 FQNEAQ (reference sequence). The CDR3 sequence is CASSLASRTGYQETQYF. CDR3 in DNA: TGTGCCAGCAGCTTAGCTTCGCGGACAGGGTACCAAGAGACCCAGTACTTC.

In its sample, this clone was seen a few times. The gene calls are TRBV29-1 and TRBJ2-7; a weak D match, TRBD1 (5 bases). CDR1 and CDR2 from the germline V gene are SQVTM and ANQGSEA. With 1 base removed from V and 2 bases from J, the gap between germline ends came to 9 bases. The CDR3 contains 13 residues. Here the CDR3 reads CSVEAGNPYEQYF. DNA for the CDR3: TGCAGCGTTGAAGCAGGGAACCCCTACGAGCAGTACTTC.

The chain has TRBV10-3 and TRBJ2-3, with a tentative D call TRBD1 (6 bases). Germline V gene lookup returns CDR1 ENHRY and CDR2 SYGVKD. The CDR3 extends over 13 amino acids. The V and J ends lost 7 bases and 4 bases respectively, with 12 bases between them. CDR3 DNA sequence: TGTGCCATCACCGGACAGTCCGCAGATACGCAGTATTTT. Amino acids: CAITGQSADTQYF.